This T cell receptor (beta chain) is from a study of cytomegalovirus exposure and HLA in healthy donors. On the study more broadly: Early released data comprised around 85 million unique TCRs from HLA-typed donors. Study-wide findings and caveats: In a later analysis, most CMV-associated TCR beta chains appeared HLA-restricted.

It was with 60 Vbeta and 13 Jbeta primers that the PCR ran. Some clones are missing from TCRdb's copy, which holds only in-frame ones; the method was immunoSEQ multiplex PCR. The sample lists 200,000 or so clones; 75% to 80% were seen once. As for this clone: What it binds is not known.

Donors counted as nominally healthy when sampled, yet unrecorded immune exposures were likely. Germline assignment: CDR1 LNHDA and CDR2 SQIVND (reference sequence). V lost 2 bases, J lost 2 bases, and 13 bases lay in between. The CDR3 runs 16 residues. The rearrangement joins TRBV19 to TRBJ1-5; D is undetermined. The sequence derives from a man in his late teens or twenties in good health and CMV-seronegative. Sequencing was done on a sample of PBMCs. Here the CDR3 DNA reads TGTGCCAGTAGTATATTTGCAGGCCAACGCAATCAGCCCCAGCATTTT. It translates to CASSIFAGQRNQPQHF.